This T cell receptor beta chain was captured in a study of human T cells and chemical hapten exposure. The library attached unique molecular identifiers to individual cDNA molecules. TCRdb analysed the RACE reads with MiXCR anew, one entry per CDR3 protein. The table shows 190,000 or so distinct CDR3 sequences, with about 31% occurring only once. This clonotype has just a few counts. Germline V gene sequence: CDR1 SGHRS, CDR2 YFSETQ. The CDR3 spans 16 residues. V was trimmed by 1 base and J by 1 base, leaving 14 bases between them. Specified time point: pre-sensitization, week 0. Noted treatment: therapeutic diphenylcyclopropenone sensitization with weekly scalp DPC. The donor pool consisted of alopecia patients aged 18 to 70 years, considered suitable for DPC.

The V and J genes are TRBV5-1 and TRBJ2-5; D is undetermined. The TCR originated in a woman aged 25 to 39 with alopecia areata. Some clones in this sample may be carry-over from other donors' samples. The input for sequencing was whole blood, taken in connection with sensitization to the hapten diphenylcyclopropenone (DPC). The CDR3 region is CASSLSQVGSQETQYF. CDR3 bases: TGCGCCAGCAGCTTGTCCCAGGTCGGCAGCCAAGAGACCCAGTACTTC.